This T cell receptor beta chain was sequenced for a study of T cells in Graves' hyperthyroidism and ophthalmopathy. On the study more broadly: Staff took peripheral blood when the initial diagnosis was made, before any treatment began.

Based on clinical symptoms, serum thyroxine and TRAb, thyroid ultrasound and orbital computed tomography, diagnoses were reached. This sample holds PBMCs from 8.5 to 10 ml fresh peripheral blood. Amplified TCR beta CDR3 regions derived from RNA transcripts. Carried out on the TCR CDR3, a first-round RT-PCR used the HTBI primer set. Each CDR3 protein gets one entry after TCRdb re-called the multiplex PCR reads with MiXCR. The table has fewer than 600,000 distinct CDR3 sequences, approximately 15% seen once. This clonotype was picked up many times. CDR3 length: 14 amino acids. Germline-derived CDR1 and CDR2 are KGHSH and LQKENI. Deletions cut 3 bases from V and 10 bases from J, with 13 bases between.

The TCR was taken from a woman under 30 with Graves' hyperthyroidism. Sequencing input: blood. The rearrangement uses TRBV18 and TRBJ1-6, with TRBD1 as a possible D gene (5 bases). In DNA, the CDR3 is TGTGCCAGCTCACCGGAAGGGGCACAATCACCCCTCCACTTT. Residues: CASSPEGAQSPLHF.